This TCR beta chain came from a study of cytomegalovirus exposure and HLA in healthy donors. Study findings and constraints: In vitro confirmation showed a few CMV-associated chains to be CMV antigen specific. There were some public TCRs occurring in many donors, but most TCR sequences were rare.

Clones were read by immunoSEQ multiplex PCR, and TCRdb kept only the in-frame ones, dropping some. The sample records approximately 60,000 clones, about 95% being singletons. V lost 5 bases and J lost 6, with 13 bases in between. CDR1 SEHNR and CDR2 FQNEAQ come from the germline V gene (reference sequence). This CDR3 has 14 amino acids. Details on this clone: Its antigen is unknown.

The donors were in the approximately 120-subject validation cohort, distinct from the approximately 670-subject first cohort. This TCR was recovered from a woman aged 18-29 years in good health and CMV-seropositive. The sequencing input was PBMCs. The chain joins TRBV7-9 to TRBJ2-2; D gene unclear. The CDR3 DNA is TGTGCCAGCAGCCCTCATAGAGAGGCCGGGGAGCTGTTTTTT. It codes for CASSPHREAGELFF. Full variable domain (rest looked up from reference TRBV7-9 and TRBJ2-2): DTGVSQNPRHKITKRGQNVTFRCDPISEHNRLYWYRQTLGQGPEFLTYFQNEAQLEKSRLLSDRFSAERPKGSFSTLEIQRTEQGDSAMYLCASSPHREAGELFFGEGSRLTVL.